This T cell receptor (beta chain) originates from a study of T cells in Graves' hyperthyroidism and ophthalmopathy. Whole-study results and caveats: Most thyroid clonotypes that were expanded above 0.001 also turned up in blood.

There are many counts of this clonotype. Antigen specificity is unknown. The TCR beta CDR3 regions underwent amplification using RNA transcripts as the source. The primer set for the first-round RT-PCR of the TCR CDR3 was HTBI. In TCRdb, the multiplex PCR reads were re-called with MiXCR into one record per CDR3 protein. The table has about 760,000 distinct CDR3 sequences, over 35% seen once. Trimming stripped 0 bases from V and 5 bases from J, with 16 bases between. The CDR3 is made up of 16 amino acids. The germline gives CDR1 SQVTM, CDR2 ANQGSEA. Diagnoses used clinical symptoms, serum thyroxine and TRAb, thyroid ultrasound and orbital computed tomography.

Source material: blood. The chain combines TRBV29-1 with TRBJ2-2; TRBD1 is a possible D gene (6 bases). The sequence was obtained from a woman between 35 and 50 years old with Graves' hyperthyroidism. The CDR3: CSVEDLYRVPTGELFF. CDR3 nucleotide sequence: TGCAGCGTTGAAGATCTGTACAGGGTCCCGACCGGGGAGCTGTTTTTT.